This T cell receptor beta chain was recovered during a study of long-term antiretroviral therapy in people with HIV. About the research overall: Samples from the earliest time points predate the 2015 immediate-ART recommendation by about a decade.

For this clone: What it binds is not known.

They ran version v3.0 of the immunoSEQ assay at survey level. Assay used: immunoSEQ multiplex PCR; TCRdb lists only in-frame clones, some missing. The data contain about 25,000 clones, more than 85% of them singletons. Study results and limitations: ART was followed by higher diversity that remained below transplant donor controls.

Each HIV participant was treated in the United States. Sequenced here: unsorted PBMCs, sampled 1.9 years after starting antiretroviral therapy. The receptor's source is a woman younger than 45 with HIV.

The CDR3 DNA reads as TGTGCCAGCAGCGCAGCCCCGCCCGAAAACAGGAGAGGTGAGGGCTACACCTTC. It specifies CASSAAPPENRRGEGYTF. V is TRBV28 and J is TRBJ1-2, with TRBD1 as a possible D gene (5 bases). This CDR3 region has 18 residues. The V gene's germline CDR1 is MDHEN and CDR2 SYDVKM. With 6 bases removed from V and 8 bases from J, the gap between germline ends came to 31 bases.